Below are 7 T cell receptor beta chains sequenced from a single sample in a study of vaccination effects on CD4 cells after COVID-19. For these TCRs, the target antigens are not known. Only in-frame clones appear in the TCRdb table, and some are missing; sequencing was by immunoSEQ multiplex PCR. The sample has fewer than 55,000 clones; more than 70% are singletons. Using viral peptide pools, the ViraFEST assay grew out antigen-specific CD4+ T cells prior to sequencing. The authors isolated CD4+ T cells after approximately 9 days of culture. Nucleocapsid antibodies were negative in the vaccine recipients, who had never had SARS-CoV-2 infection. The input for sequencing was CD4+ T cells from PBMCs cultured with HCoV-OC43 spike peptides, taken before COVID-19 vaccination. Stated subset: HCoV-OC43 spike overlapping peptide pool stimulation. Receptors originate from a human donor who received a COVID-19 vaccine.

A single count supports this clone. The V call is TRBV4-1, the J call TRBJ2-6, with TRBD1 matching 10 bases. J lost 4 bases, V lost 2 bases, and 5 bases had no gene match. The germline V gene has CDR1 MGHRA and CDR2 YSYEKL. The CDR3 length is 17 residues. In DNA, the CDR3 is TGCGCCAGCAGCCAACCGGGACAGGGGTGGGGGGCCAACGTCCTGACTTTC. This encodes CASSQPGQGWGANVLTF.

CDR3 amino acids: CASSKSPRQGDSGYTF. Written as DNA, the CDR3 is TGTGCCAGCAGCAAATCCCCCCGACAGGGGGATAGTGGCTACACCTTC. The chain joins TRBV21-1 to TRBJ1-2; the table's D call, TRBD1, has no DNA check behind it. TRBV21-1 is recorded as a pseudogene. The CDR3 runs 16 residues.

V usage is TRBV7-2 and J usage is TRBJ2-4, with TRBD2 identical over 12 bases. V dropped 5 bases and J dropped 2; count of bases not matched to a gene: 7. Germline loops: CDR1 SGHTA, CDR2 FQGNSA. The CDR3 extends over 17 amino acids. CDR3 loop: CASSLSTSGGSKNIQYF. As DNA, the CDR3 is TGTGCCAGCAGCCTGAGCACTAGCGGGGGGTCCAAAAACATTCAGTACTTC.

This chain joins TRBV12-3 or TRBV12-4 and TRBJ1-6; no reliable D call. This CDR3 contains 12 residues. Trimming took 3 bases from V and 8 from J, leaving 5 bases between them. DNA of the CDR3: TGTGCCAGCAGTTTTCCCGATTCACCCCTCCACTTT. Translated: CASSFPDSPLHF.

This chain joins TRBV6-5 and TRBJ2-7, with 7 positions matching TRBD1. With V trimmed by 6 bases and J by 0 bases, 8 bases remained unmatched. This CDR3 region has 15 residues. Germline V gives CDR1 MNHEY, CDR2 SVGAGI. The DNA of the CDR3 is TGTGCCAGCAGCCAAGACAGGGCAAGCTCCTACGAGCAGTACGTC. This gives the protein CASSQDRASSYEQYV.

This chain connects TRBV19 to TRBJ2-5; tentatively, D is TRBD1 (6 bases). Trimming took off 7 bases at V and 5 bases at J, with 17 bases between the two ends. Germline V gives CDR1 LNHDA, CDR2 SQIVND (reference sequence). This CDR3 contains 14 residues. The CDR3 nucleotides are TGTGCCAGTACCAGACCAGGGGCGGGTGAGACCCAGTACTTC. It translates to CASTRPGAGETQYF.

J is TRBJ2-2 and V is TRBV13, with D perhaps TRBD2 (5 bases). V dropped 5 bases and J dropped 5 bases, with 9 bases sitting between them. Germline CDR1 and CDR2: PRHDT and FYEKMQ (reference sequence). The CDR3 totals 13 residues. CDR3 sequence reads: CASSARGTGELFF. The CDR3 coding sequence is TGTGCCAGCAGCGCCCGCGGGACCGGGGAGCTGTTTTTT.